The source of this TCR beta chain is a study of breast tumors, draining lymph nodes, adjacent tissues. The study, taken as a whole, reports: The data were judged consistent with most tumor T cells coming from lymph node and expanding in tumor. Tumor TCR diversity was below lymph nodes but above nontumor tissue.

Note on this clonotype: Its target is unknown.

TCRdb processed the multiplex PCR reads anew with MiXCR; each CDR3 protein has one entry. Of around 140,000 distinct CDR3 sequences listed, around 24% are singletons. The lymph nodes were axillary draining lymph nodes from breast cancer patients. The clonotype comes from a female donor with breast cancer. Some clones in this sample may be carry-over from other donors' samples. The sample was axillary lymph node tissue.

CDR3 protein: CASSPTTGVINQPQHF. CDR3 nucleotides: TGTGCCAGCTCACCGACTACAGGGGTCATCAATCAGCCCCAGCATTTT. V usage is TRBV18 and J usage is TRBJ1-5; 7 nucleotides agree with TRBD1. The germline V gene encodes CDR1 KGHSH and CDR2 LQKENI. The CDR3 has 16 residues. J gave up 3 bases and V 3 bases, and 8 bases lay outside the gene matches.